This TCR beta chain was identified in a study of cytomegalovirus exposure and HLA in healthy donors. The PCR ran on 60 Vbeta and 13 Jbeta primers. TCRdb's table, derived via immunoSEQ multiplex PCR, lists solely in-frame clones and lacks some. The sample holds approximately 290,000 clones, 80% seen once. The CDR3 runs 15 residues. Trimming stripped 0 bases from V and 0 bases from J, with 6 bases between. The germline V gene encodes CDR1 SGHRS and CDR2 YFSETQ. The sequenced sample was PBMCs. This sequence originates from a girl aged 2-9 years in good health and CMV-seronegative. The V and J genes are TRBV5-1 and TRBJ2-2; tentative D call: TRBD1 (5 bases). The DNA for the CDR3 is TGCGCCAGCAGCTTGGGACAGACGAACACCGGGGAGCTGTTTTTT. It codes for CASSLGQTNTGELFF.